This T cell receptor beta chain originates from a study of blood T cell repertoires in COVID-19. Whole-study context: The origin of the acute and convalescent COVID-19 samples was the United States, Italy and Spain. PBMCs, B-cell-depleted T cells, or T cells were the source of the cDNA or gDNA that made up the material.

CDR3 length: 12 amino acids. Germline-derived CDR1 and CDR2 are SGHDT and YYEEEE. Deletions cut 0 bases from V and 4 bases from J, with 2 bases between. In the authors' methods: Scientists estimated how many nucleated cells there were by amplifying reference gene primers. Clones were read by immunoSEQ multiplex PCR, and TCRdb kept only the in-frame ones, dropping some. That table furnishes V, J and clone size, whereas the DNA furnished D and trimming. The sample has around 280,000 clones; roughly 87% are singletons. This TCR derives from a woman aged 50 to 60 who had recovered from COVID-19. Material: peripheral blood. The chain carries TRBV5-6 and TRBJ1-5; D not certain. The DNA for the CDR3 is TGTGCCAGCAGCTTGGTAAATCAGCCCCAGCATTTT. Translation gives CASSLVNQPQHF. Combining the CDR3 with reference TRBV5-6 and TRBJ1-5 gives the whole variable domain DAGVTQSPTHLIKTRGQQVTLRCSPKSGHDTVSWYQQALGQGPQFIFQYYEEEERQRGNFPDRFSGHQFPNYSSELNVNALLLGDSALYLCASSLVNQPQHFGDGTRLSIL.